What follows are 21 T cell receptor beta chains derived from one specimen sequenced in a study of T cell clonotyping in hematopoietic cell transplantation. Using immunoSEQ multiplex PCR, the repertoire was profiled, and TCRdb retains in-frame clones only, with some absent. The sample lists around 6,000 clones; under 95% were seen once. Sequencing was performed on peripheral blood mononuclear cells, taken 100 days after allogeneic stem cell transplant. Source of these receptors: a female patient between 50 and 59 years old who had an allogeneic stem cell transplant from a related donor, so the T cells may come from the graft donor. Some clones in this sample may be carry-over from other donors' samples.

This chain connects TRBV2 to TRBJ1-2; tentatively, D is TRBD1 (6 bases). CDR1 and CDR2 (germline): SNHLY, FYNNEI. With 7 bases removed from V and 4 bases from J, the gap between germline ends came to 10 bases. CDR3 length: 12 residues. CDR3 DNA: TGTGCCAGCACCGACAGGTTCTATGGCTACACCTTC. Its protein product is CASTDRFYGYTF.

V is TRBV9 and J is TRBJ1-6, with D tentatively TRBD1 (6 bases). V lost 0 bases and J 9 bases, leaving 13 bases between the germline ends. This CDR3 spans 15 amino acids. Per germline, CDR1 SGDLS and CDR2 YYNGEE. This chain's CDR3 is CASSVATGMISPLHF. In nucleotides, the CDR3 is TGTGCCAGCAGCGTAGCTACAGGGATGATTTCACCCCTCCACTTT.

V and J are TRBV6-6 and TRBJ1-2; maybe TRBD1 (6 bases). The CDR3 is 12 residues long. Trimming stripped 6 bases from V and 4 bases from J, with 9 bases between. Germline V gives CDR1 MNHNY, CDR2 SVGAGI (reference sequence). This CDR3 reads CASSEGGYGYTF. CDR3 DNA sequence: TGTGCCAGCAGCGAGGGGGGCTATGGCTACACCTTC.

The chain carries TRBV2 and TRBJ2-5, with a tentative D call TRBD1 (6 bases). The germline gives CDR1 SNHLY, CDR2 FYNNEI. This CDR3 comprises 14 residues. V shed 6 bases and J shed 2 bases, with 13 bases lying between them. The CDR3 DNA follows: TGTGCCAGCAGAGTAGGGGGAAATCAAGAGACCCAGTACTTC. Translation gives CASRVGGNQETQYF.

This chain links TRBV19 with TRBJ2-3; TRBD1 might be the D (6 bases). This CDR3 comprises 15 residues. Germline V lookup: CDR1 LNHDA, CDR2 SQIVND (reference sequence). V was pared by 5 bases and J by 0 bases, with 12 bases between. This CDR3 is CASSLWGPSTDTQYF. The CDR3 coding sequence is TGTGCCAGTAGTTTGTGGGGGCCTAGCACAGATACGCAGTATTTT.

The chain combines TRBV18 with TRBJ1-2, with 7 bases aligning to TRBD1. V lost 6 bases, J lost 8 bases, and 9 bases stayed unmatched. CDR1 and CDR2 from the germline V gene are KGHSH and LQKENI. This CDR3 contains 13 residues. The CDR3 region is CASSPGQVGGYTF. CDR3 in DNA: TGTGCCAGCTCCCCCGGACAGGTGGGGGGCTACACCTTC.

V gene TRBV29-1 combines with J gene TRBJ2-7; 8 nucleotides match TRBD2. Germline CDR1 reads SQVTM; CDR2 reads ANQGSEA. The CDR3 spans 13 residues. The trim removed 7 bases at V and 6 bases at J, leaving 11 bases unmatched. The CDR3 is CSAVAGTITEQYF. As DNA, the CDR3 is TGCAGCGCTGTAGCGGGGACCATCACCGAGCAGTACTTC.

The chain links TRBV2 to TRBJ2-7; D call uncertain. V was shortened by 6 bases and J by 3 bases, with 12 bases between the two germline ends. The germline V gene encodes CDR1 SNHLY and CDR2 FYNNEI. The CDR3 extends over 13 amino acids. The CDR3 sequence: CASRGITRYEQYF. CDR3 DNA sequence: TGTGCCAGCAGGGGGATAACGCGCTACGAGCAGTACTTC.

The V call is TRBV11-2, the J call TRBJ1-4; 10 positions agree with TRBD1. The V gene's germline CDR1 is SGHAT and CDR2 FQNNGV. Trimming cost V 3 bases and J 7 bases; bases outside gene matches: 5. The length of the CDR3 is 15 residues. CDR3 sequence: CASSLGTGAGEKLFF. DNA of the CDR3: TGTGCCAGCAGCTTGGGGACAGGGGCAGGTGAAAAACTGTTTTTT.

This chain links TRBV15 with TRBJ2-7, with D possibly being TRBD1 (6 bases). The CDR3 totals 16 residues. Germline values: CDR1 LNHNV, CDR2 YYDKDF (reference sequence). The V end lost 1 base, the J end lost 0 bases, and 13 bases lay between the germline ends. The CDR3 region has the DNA TGTGCCACCAGCAGAGTTCGTCAGGGGAGCTCCTACGAGCAGTACTTC. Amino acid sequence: CATSRVRQGSSYEQYF.

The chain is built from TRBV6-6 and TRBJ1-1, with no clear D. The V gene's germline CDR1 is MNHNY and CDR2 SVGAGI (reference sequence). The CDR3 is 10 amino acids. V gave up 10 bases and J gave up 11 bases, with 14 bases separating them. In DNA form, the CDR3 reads TGTGCCACTCGGAAGGTTGGCGCTTTCTTT. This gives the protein CATRKVGAFF.

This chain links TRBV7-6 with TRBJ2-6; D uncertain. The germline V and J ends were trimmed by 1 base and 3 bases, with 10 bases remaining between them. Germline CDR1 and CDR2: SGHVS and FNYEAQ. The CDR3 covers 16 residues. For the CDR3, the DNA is TGTGCCAGCAGCTTAGTCCCCCATAATGGGGCCAACGTCCTGACTTTC. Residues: CASSLVPHNGANVLTF.

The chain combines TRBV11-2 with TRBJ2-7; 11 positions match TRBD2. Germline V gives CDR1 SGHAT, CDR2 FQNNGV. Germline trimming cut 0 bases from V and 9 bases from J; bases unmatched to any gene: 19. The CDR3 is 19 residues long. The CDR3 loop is CASSLDRGLAGGQASSQYF. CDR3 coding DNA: TGTGCCAGCAGCTTAGATCGGGGCTTAGCGGGGGGGCAAGCCTCGTCGCAGTACTTC.

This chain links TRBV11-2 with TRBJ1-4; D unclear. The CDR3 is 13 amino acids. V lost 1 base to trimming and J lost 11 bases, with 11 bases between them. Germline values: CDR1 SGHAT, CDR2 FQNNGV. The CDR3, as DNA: TGTGCCAGCAGCTTAGTTTCTGCCCAGAAACTGTTTTTT. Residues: CASSLVSAQKLFF.

CDR3 sequence reads: CASSISAGRSYEQYF. The CDR3 nucleotides are TGTGCCAGTAGTATCTCAGCAGGGAGGTCCTACGAGCAGTACTTC. This rearrangement joins TRBV19 to TRBJ2-7, with a possible D match to TRBD2 (6 bases). This CDR3 spans 15 amino acids. V lost 3 bases, J lost 1 base, and 13 bases lay in between. CDR1 and CDR2 (germline): LNHDA, SQIVND (reference sequence).

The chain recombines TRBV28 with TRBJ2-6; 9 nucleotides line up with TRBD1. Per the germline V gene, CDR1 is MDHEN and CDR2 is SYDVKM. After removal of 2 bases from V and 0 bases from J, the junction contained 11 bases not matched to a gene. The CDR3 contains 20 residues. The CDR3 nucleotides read TGTGCCAGCAGTTTAAAGGGACAGGGACGATTCGGCTCTGGGGCCAACGTCCTGACTTTC. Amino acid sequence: CASSLKGQGRFGSGANVLTF.

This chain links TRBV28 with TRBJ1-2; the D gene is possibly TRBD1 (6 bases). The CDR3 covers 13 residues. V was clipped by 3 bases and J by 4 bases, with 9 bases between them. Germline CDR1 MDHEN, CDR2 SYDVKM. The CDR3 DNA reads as TGTGCCAGCAGTTTGGAGACAGGCTATGGCTACACCTTC. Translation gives CASSLETGYGYTF.

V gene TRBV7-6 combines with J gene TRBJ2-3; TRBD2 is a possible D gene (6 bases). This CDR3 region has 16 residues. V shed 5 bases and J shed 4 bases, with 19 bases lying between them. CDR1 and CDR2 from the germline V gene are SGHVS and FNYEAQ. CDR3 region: CASSVGGGAGADTQYF. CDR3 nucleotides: TGTGCCAGCAGCGTAGGAGGCGGGGCAGGTGCAGATACGCAGTATTTT.

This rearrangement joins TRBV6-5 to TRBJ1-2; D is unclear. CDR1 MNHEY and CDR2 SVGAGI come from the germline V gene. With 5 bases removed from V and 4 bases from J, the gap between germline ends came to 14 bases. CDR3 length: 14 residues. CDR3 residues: CASSPLGGFYGYTF. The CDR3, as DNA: TGTGCCAGCAGTCCCCTCGGAGGGTTCTATGGCTACACCTTC.

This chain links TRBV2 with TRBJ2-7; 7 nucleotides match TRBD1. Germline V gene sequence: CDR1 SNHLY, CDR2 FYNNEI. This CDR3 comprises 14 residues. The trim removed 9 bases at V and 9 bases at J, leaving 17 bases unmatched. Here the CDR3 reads CARNTGARDIGQYF. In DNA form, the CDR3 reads TGTGCCAGAAACACAGGGGCTCGGGATATTGGGCAGTACTTC.

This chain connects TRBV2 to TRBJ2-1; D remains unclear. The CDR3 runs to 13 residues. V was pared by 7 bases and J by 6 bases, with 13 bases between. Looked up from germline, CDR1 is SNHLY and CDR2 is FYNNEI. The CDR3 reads CASKVEPFNEQFF. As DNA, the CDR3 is TGTGCCAGCAAGGTCGAGCCCTTCAATGAGCAGTTCTTC.